This passage covers 2 T cell receptor beta chains from one sample sequenced in a study of cytomegalovirus exposure and HLA in healthy donors. Using immunoSEQ multiplex PCR, the repertoire was profiled, and TCRdb retains in-frame clones only, with some absent. This sample has a few hundred thousand clones, with 88% found just once. The sequenced sample consisted of PBMCs. These TCRs come from a man younger than 40 in good health and CMV-seronegative.

This sequence joins TRBV27 and TRBJ2-3; no clear D gene. The CDR3 covers 14 residues. Trimming left V 6 bases short and J 1 base short, with 11 bases between. Germline CDR1 and CDR2: MNHEY and SMNVEV (reference sequence). This CDR3 reads CASSLRSRTDTQYF. CDR3 DNA: TGTGCCAGCAGCCTTCGGTCTCGCACAGATACGCAGTATTTT.

The V gene is TRBV7-9, the J gene TRBJ2-1; D is unclear. CDR1 is SEHNR and CDR2 is FQNEAQ in the germline V gene (reference sequence). The CDR3 spans 13 residues. V lost 7 bases to trimming and J lost 6 bases, with 13 bases between them. CDR3 bases: TGTGCCAGCACCGAACCCGGGTCCAATGAGCAGTTCTTC. Its protein product is CASTEPGSNEQFF.